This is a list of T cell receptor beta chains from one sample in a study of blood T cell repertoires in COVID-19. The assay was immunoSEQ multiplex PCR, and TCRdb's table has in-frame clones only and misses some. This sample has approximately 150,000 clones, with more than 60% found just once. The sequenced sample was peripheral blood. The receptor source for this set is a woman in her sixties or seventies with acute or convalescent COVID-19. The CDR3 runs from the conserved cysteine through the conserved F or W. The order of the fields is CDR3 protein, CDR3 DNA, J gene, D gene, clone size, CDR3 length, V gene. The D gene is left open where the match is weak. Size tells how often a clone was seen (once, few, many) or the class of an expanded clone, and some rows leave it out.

CASSENVGGGGTDTQYF TGTGCCAGCAGCGAAAACGTAGGGGGCGGAGGCACAGATACGCAGTATTTT TRBJ2-3 TRBD1 NA 17 TRBV7-6
CASRAPGVNQPQHF TGTGCCAGCAGAGCCCCGGGGGTCAATCAGCCCCAGCATTTT TRBJ1-5 NA few 14 TRBV7-9
CASSVASGGYEQYF TGTGCCAGCAGCGTAGCTAGCGGGGGCTACGAGCAGTACTTC TRBJ2-7 TRBD2 NA 14 TRBV9
CASSFHSTGAFF TGTGCCAGCAGTTTCCATTCCACGGGAGCTTTCTTT TRBJ1-1 NA NA 12 TRBV6-6
CASSFEGDQPQHF TGTGCCAGCAGCTTCGAGGGGGATCAGCCCCAGCATTTT TRBJ1-5 NA few 13 TRBV7-9
CASSLDLNYGYTF TGTGCCAGCAGCTTAGACCTAAACTATGGCTACACCTTC TRBJ1-2 NA NA 13 TRBV7-9
CATSDFGLIQGAANEQFF TGTGCCACCAGTGATTTCGGGCTTATACAGGGGGCCGCGAATGAGCAGTTCTTC TRBJ2-1 TRBD1 NA 18 TRBV24-1
CASSAAQVPLSYEQYF TGCGCCAGCAGCGCCGCACAGGTCCCACTCTCCTACGAGCAGTACTTC TRBJ2-7 NA NA 16 TRBV5-1
CAWRAGTGVNTEAFF TGTGCCTGGAGAGCCGGGACAGGGGTGAACACTGAAGCTTTCTTT TRBJ1-1 TRBD1 NA 15 TRBV30
CAWSLRGYQPQHF TGTGCCTGGAGTCTCCGGGGGTATCAGCCCCAGCATTTT TRBJ1-5 NA NA 13 TRBV30
CASSSSRTGRPYEQYF TGCGCCAGCAGCTCAAGCCGGACAGGACGACCTTACGAGCAGTACTTC TRBJ2-7 TRBD1 few 16 TRBV5-1
CAHSGPRLAGPTPNRQETQYF TGTGCCCACTCGGGACCGCGGCTAGCGGGACCAACCCCCAACCGTCAAGAGACCCAGTACTTC TRBJ2-5 TRBD2 NA 21 TRBV28
CASSLVRQGSTYEQYF TGTGCCAGCAGCTTGGTCAGGCAGGGGAGCACCTACGAGCAGTACTTC TRBJ2-7 NA NA 16 TRBV5-6
CASSANTGGETF TGTGCCAGCAGCGCCAATACAGGTGGTGAGACCTTC TRBJ1-2 NA NA 12 TRBV7-8
CASSGGGPTSGNTIYF TGTGCCAGCAGCGGGGGGGGACCGACCTCTGGAAACACCATATATTTT TRBJ1-3 NA few 16 TRBV5-4
CASNPSGTANEKLFF TGTGCCAGTAATCCCTCCGGGACAGCTAATGAAAAACTGTTTTTT TRBJ1-4 TRBD1 NA 15 TRBV19
CASSPRQTVLNSPLHF TGTGCCAGCAGTCCCAGACAGACCGTCTTGAATTCACCCCTCCACTTT TRBJ1-6 NA NA 16 TRBV6-2/TRBV6-3
CASVSAGRDNEQFF TGTGCCAGCGTTTCGGCGGGGAGGGACAATGAGCAGTTCTTC TRBJ2-1 TRBD2 NA 14 TRBV2
CASRPHGTVSYEQYF TGTGCCAGCAGACCGCACGGGACAGTCTCCTACGAGCAGTACTTC TRBJ2-7 TRBD1 NA 15 TRBV28
CSASGTGAYEQYF TGCAGTGCTAGTGGGACGGGGGCCTACGAGCAGTACTTC TRBJ2-7 NA few 13 TRBV20-1
CATSRDSQGSYEQYF TGTGCCACCAGCAGAGATTCACAGGGCTCCTACGAGCAGTACTTC TRBJ2-7 NA NA 15 TRBV15
CASRGRGRYTGELFF TGTGCCAGCAGGGGCAGGGGGCGGTACACCGGGGAGCTGTTTTTT TRBJ2-2 TRBD1 NA 15 TRBV6-5
CAISDQREGHEQFF TGTGCCATCAGTGACCAGCGGGAGGGCCATGAGCAGTTCTTC TRBJ2-1 TRBD2 NA 14 TRBV10-3
CASSIHQGDYGYTF TGTGCCAGTAGTATACATCAGGGGGACTATGGCTACACCTTC TRBJ1-2 TRBD1 NA 14 TRBV19
CASSLATSGGTDTQYF TGTGCCAGCAGCTTAGCCACTAGCGGAGGCACAGATACGCAGTATTTT TRBJ2-3 TRBD2 NA 16 TRBV7-9
CASSSEAGAARSSYNEQFF TGCGCCAGCAGCTCAGAAGCGGGAGCCGCGCGGAGCTCCTACAATGAGCAGTTCTTC TRBJ2-1 TRBD2 NA 19 TRBV5-1
CASRDRGYSNQPQHF TGTGCCAGCAGGGACAGGGGCTATAGCAATCAGCCCCAGCATTTT TRBJ1-5 TRBD1 once 15 TRBV6-5
CASSRDFSSYNEQFF TGCGCCAGCAGCCGGGACTTCAGCTCCTACAATGAGCAGTTCTTC TRBJ2-1 NA NA 15 TRBV5-1
CASSKAPQGSTSPLHF TGTGCCAGCAGCAAAGCCCCTCAGGGGTCCACTTCACCCCTCCACTTT TRBJ1-6 NA NA 16 TRBV21-1
CASSQDSGSGNTIYF TGTGCCAGCAGCCAAGATAGCGGTTCTGGAAACACCATATATTTT TRBJ1-3 NA NA 15 TRBV3-1/TRBV3-2
CASSPGTGPFF TGTGCCAGCAGTCCGGGGACAGGGCCTTTCTTT TRBJ1-1 TRBD1 once 11 TRBV25-1
CASSLALEFYEQFF TGCGCCAGCAGCTTGGCCCTCGAGTTCTATGAGCAGTTCTTC TRBJ2-1 NA once 14 TRBV5-1
CASSLSKGANGYTF TGTGCCAGCAGTTTATCAAAGGGGGCGAATGGCTACACCTTC TRBJ1-2 TRBD1 NA 14 TRBV28
CASSLELANEQFF TGTGCCAGCAGCTTAGAGTTAGCGAATGAGCAGTTCTTC TRBJ2-1 NA NA 13 TRBV7-7
CASSLASMNYGYTF TGTGCCAGCAGCTTGGCCAGTATGAACTATGGCTACACCTTC TRBJ1-2 NA few 14 TRBV5-8
CASSFNIQGAEAFF TGTGCCAGCAGCTTTAATATACAGGGGGCTGAAGCTTTCTTT TRBJ1-1 TRBD1 NA 14 TRBV7-9
CASRQAPDRACSGNTIYF TGTGCCAGCAGACAAGCACCGGACAGGGCTTGCTCTGGAAACACCATATATTTT TRBJ1-3 TRBD1 NA 18 TRBV28
CAISVGTSAYNEQFF TGTGCCATCAGTGTCGGGACTAGCGCGTACAATGAGCAGTTCTTC TRBJ2-1 TRBD2 NA 15 TRBV10-3
CASSPLPGQSSYEQYF TGTGCCAGCTCACCTCTTCCGGGACAGAGCTCCTACGAGCAGTACTTC TRBJ2-7 TRBD1 NA 16 TRBV18
CASSEDGVKQYF TGTGCCAGCAGTGAAGACGGGGTCAAGCAGTACTTC TRBJ2-7 NA NA 12 TRBV6-1
CASSYGKPGANVLTF TGTGCCAGCAGCTACGGTAAGCCTGGGGCCAACGTCCTGACTTTC TRBJ2-6 NA NA 15 TRBV3-1/TRBV3-2
CASSLTSGRGWGYNEQFF TGTGCCAGTAGTTTGACTAGCGGGAGGGGTTGGGGTTACAATGAGCAGTTCTTC TRBJ2-1 TRBD2 NA 18 TRBV19
CASSVTGDSGNTIYF TGTGCCAGCAGTGTTACAGGGGACTCTGGAAACACCATATATTTT TRBJ1-3 TRBD1 NA 15 TRBV6-6
CASSSWDREGEKLFF TGTGCCAGCAGCTCGTGGGACAGGGAAGGCGAAAAACTGTTTTTT TRBJ1-4 TRBD1 few 15 TRBV9
CASSYLAVANEQFF TGTGCCAGCAGTTATTTAGCGGTAGCAAATGAGCAGTTCTTC TRBJ2-1 NA NA 14 TRBV6-5
CASSLPITDTQYF TGTGCCAGCAGCTTACCCATCACAGATACGCAGTATTTT TRBJ2-3 NA NA 13 TRBV7-2
CASSLGGNTEAFF TGTGCCAGCAGTTTAGGAGGGAACACTGAAGCTTTCTTT TRBJ1-1 NA NA 13 TRBV27
CASSLWIPRGAKKNEQYF TGCGCCAGCAGCTTGTGGATCCCACGGGGGGCGAAAAAAAACGAGCAGTACTTC TRBJ2-7 NA NA 18 TRBV5-1
CASSLQSGNTIYF TGTGCCAGCAGTTTACAGTCTGGAAACACCATATATTTT TRBJ1-3 NA many 13 TRBV28
CASSSGGPYNEQFF TGTGCCAGCAGTTCGGGAGGGCCTTACAATGAGCAGTTCTTC TRBJ2-1 TRBD2 NA 14 TRBV6-5
CASRPGTSRGDEQFF TGTGCCAGCAGGCCCGGGACTAGCAGGGGCGATGAGCAGTTCTTC TRBJ2-1 TRBD2 NA 15 TRBV28
CASSGGLQQETQYF TGCGCCAGCAGTGGAGGACTACAGCAAGAGACCCAGTACTTC TRBJ2-5 NA NA 14 TRBV10-1
CASSRARWTGSYEQYF TGTGCCAGCAGCCGGGCCCGTTGGACAGGGAGCTACGAGCAGTACTTC TRBJ2-7 NA once 16 TRBV21-1
CASSLSRLGLAGVGDTDTQYF TGTGCCAGCAGTTTATCTAGATTAGGACTAGCGGGGGTTGGAGACACAGATACGCAGTATTTT TRBJ2-3 TRBD2 NA 21 TRBV27
CASSPQAGQSYEQYF TGTGCCAGCAGCCCCCAGGCAGGGCAATCCTACGAGCAGTACTTC TRBJ2-7 NA NA 15 TRBV7-9